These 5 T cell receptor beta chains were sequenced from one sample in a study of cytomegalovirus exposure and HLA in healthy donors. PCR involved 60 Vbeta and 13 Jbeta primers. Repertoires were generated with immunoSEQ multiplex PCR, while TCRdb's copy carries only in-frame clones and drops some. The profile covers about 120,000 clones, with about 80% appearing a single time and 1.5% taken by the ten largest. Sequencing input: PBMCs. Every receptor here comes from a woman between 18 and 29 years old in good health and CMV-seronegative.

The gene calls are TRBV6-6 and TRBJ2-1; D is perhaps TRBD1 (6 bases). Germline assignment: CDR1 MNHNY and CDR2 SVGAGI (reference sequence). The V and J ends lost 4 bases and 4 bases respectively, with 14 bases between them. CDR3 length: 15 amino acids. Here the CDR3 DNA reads TGTGCCAGCAGTTCCTCCCGGGACACGTACAATGAGCAGTTCTTC. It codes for CASSSSRDTYNEQFF.

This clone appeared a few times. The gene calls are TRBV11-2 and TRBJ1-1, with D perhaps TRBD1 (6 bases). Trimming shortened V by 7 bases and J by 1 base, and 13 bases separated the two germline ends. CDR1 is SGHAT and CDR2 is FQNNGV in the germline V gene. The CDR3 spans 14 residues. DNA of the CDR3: TGTGCCAGCATCCTAGGGGGTCCGAACACTGAAGCTTTCTTT. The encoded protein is CASILGGPNTEAFF.

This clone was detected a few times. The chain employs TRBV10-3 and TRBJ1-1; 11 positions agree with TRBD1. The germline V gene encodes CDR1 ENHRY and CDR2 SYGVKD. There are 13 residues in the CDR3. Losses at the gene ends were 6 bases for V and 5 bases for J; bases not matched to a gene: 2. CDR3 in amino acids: CAIRGTGGTEAFF. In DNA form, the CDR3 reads TGTGCCATCAGGGGGACAGGGGGAACTGAAGCTTTCTTT.

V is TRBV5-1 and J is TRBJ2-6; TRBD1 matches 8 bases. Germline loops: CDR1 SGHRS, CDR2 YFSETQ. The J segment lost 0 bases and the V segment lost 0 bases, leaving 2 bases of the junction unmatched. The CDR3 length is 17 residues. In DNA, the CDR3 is TGCGCCAGCAGCTTGGGACAGGGGATCTCTGGGGCCAACGTCCTGACTTTC. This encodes CASSLGQGISGANVLTF.

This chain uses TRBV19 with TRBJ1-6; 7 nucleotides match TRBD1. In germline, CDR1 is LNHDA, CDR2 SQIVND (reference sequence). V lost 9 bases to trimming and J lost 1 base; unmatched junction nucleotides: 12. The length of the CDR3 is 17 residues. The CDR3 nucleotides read TGTGCCAGCAGGGGAACAGGGGAATGGTCCTATAATTCACCCCTCCACTTT. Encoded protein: CASRGTGEWSYNSPLHF.